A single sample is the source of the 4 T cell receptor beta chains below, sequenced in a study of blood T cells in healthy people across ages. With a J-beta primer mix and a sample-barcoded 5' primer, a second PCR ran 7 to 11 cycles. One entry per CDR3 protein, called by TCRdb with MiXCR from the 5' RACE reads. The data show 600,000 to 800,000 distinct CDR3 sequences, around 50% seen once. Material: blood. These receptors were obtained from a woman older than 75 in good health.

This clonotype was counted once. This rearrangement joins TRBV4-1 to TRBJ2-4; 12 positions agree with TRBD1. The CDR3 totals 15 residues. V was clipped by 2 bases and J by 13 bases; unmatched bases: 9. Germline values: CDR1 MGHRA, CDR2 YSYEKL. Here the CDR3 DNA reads TGCGCCAGCAGCCAATCACCGGGACAGGGGGCAATGCAGTACTTC. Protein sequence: CASSQSPGQGAMQYF.

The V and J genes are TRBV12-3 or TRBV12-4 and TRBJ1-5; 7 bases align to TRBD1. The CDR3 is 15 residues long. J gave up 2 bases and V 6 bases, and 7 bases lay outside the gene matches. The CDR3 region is CASRTGPRGNQPQHF. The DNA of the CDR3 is TGTGCCAGCAGGACAGGGCCTCGGGGCAATCAGCCCCAGCATTTT.

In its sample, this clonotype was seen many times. CDR3 nucleotide sequence: TGCAGCGTGGGGGGACAGGGGGCTTACAATGAGCAGTTCTTC. Its protein is CSVGGQGAYNEQFF. The chain is built from TRBV29-1 and TRBJ2-1, with TRBD1 matching over 12 bases. After removal of 6 bases from V and 4 bases from J, the junction contained 4 bases not matched to a gene. This CDR3 region has 14 residues. The germline V gene has CDR1 SQVTM and CDR2 ANQGSEA.

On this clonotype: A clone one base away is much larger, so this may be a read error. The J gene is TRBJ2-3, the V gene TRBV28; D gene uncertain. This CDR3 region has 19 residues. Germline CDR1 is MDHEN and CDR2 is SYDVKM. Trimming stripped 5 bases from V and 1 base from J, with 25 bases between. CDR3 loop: CASSPSGRGRNFGTDTQYF. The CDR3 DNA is TGTGCCAGCAGTCCCTCCGGGCGCGGACGAAACTTCGGCACAGATACGCAGTATTTT.